What follows describes a single T cell receptor (beta chain). These data come from a study of CD8 T cells in Susac syndrome. The recently defined diagnostic criteria for definite or probable disease were met by the Susac syndrome patients. Negative isolation was used for CD8+ and CD4+ T cells, and FACS enrichment was applied to TEMRA cells. V was clipped by 1 base and J by 6 bases, with 8 bases between them. Germline V lookup: CDR1 GTSNPN, CDR2 SVGIG (reference sequence). The CDR3 consists of 12 residues. RNA, at about 0.45 to 1 ug, was reverse transcribed with random hexamers. The immunoSEQ assay covered 54 Vbeta and 13 Jbeta segments for CDR3. TCRdb re-called the immunoSEQ multiplex PCR reads through MiXCR, storing one row per CDR3 protein. Here the sample spans around 200,000 distinct CDR3 sequences, approximately 96% being singletons.

Material for sequencing was CD4+ T cells from PBMCs. The V gene is TRBV30, the J gene TRBJ2-3; D gene ambiguous. This clonotype originated in a human donor with Susac syndrome. CDR3 amino acids: CAWSATRDTQYF. The CDR3, as DNA: TGTGCCTGGAGTGCCACCAGGGATACGCAGTATTTT.